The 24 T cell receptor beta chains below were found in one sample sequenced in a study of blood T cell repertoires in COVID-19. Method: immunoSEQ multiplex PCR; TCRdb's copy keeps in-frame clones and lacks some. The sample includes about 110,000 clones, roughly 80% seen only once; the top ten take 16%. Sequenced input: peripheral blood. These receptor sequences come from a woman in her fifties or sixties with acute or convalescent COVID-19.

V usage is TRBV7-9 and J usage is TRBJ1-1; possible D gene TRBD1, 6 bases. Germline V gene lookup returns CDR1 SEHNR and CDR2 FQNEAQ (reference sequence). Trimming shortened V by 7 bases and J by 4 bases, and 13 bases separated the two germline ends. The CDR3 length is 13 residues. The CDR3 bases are TGTGCCAGCACCGTAGGGGGTGTCACTGAAGCTTTCTTT. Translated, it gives CASTVGGVTEAFF.

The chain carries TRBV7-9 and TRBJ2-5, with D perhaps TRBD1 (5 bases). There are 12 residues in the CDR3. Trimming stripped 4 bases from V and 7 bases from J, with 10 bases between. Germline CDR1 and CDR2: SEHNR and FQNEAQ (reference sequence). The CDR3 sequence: CASSSDTGTQYF. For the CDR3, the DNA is TGTGCCAGCAGCTCCGACACAGGGACCCAGTACTTC.

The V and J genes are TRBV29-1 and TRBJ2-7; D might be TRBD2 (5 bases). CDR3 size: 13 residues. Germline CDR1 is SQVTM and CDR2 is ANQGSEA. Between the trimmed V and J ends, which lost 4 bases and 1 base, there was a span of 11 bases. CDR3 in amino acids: CSVGAALSYEQYF. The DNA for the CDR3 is TGCAGCGTTGGAGCGGCGTTATCCTACGAGCAGTACTTC.

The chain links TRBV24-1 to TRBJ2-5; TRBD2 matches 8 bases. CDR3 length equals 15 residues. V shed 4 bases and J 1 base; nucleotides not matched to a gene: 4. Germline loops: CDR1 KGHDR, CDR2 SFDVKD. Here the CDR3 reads CATSDRGTSQETQYF. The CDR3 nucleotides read TGTGCCACCAGTGACCGTGGGACTAGCCAAGAGACCCAGTACTTC.

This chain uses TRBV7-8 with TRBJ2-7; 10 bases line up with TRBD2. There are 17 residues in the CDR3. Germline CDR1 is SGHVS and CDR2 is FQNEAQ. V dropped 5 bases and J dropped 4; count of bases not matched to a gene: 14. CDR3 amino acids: CASSPGRLAGVRYEQYF. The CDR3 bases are TGTGCCAGCAGCCCCGGTAGGCTAGCGGGGGTCCGGTACGAGCAGTACTTC.

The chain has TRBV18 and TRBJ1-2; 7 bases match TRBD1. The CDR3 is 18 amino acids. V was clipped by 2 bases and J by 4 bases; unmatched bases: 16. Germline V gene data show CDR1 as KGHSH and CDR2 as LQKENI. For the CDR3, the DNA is TGTGCCAGCTCACCATTTTTGTCTCGCGGACAGGAAAGCTATGGCTACACCTTC. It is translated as CASSPFLSRGQESYGYTF.

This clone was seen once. The CDR3 DNA reads TGTGCCAGCAGCGGACAGGGATTCGGGTATGGCTACACCTTC. This gives the protein CASSGQGFGYGYTF. The chain links TRBV6-5 to TRBJ1-2, with TRBD1 matching 8 bases. This CDR3 spans 14 amino acids. V gave up 6 bases and J gave up 5 bases; unmatched junction bases: 8. CDR1 is MNHEY, CDR2 SVGAGI, per germline.

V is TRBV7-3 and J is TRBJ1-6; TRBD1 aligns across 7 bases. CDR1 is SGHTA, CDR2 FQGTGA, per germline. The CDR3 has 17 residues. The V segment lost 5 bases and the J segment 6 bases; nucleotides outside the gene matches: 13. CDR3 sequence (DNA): TGTGCCAGCAGCGCGGAAGGTAAGACAGGGACTAATTCACCCCTCCACTTT. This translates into CASSAEGKTGTNSPLHF.

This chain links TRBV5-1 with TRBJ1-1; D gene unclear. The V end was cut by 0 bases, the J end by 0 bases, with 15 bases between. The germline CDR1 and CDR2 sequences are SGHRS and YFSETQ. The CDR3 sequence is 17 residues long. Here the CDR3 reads CASSLGLSDLMNTEAFF. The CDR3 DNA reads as TGCGCCAGCAGCTTGGGACTTAGCGACCTTATGAACACTGAAGCTTTCTTT.

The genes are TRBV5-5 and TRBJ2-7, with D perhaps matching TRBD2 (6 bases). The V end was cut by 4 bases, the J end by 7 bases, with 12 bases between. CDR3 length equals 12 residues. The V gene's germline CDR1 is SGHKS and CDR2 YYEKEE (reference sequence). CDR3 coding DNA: TGTGCCAGCAGCCTCGGACTAAGAGAGCAGTACTTC. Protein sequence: CASSLGLREQYF.

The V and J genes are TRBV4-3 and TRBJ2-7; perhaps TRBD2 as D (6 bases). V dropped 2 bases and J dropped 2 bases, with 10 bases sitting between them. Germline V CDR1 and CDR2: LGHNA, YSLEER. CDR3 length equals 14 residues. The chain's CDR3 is CASSQFGGAYEQYF. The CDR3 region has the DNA TGCGCCAGCAGCCAATTCGGGGGAGCCTACGAGCAGTACTTC.

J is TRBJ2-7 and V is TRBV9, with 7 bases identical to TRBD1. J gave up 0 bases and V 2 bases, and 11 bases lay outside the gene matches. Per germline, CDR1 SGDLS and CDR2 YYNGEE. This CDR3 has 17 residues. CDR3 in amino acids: CASSVAGTDFDSYEQYF. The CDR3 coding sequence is TGTGCCAGCAGCGTGGCCGGGACAGACTTTGACTCCTACGAGCAGTACTTC. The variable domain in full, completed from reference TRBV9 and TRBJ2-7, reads DSGVTQTPKHLITATGQRVTLRCSPRSGDLSVYWYQQSLDQGLQFLIQYYNGEERAKGNILERFSAQQFPDLHSELNLSSLELGDSALYFCASSVAGTDFDSYEQYFGPGTRLTVT.

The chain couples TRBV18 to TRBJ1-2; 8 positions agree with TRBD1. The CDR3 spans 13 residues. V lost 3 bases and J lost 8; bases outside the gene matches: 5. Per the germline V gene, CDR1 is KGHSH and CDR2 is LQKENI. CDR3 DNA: TGTGCCAGCTCACCGGGACAGGAGGGCGGCTACACCTTC. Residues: CASSPGQEGGYTF.

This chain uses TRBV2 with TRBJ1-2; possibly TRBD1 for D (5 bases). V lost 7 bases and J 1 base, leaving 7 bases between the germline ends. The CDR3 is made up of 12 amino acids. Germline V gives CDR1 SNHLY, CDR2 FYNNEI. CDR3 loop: CASKGVNYGYTF. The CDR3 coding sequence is TGTGCCAGCAAAGGGGTTAACTATGGCTACACCTTC.

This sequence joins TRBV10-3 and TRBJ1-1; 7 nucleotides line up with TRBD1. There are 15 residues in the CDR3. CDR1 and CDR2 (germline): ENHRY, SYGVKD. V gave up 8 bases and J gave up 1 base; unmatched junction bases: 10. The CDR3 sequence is CAIRRGGSENTEAFF. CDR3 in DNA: TGTGCCATCCGTAGAGGGGGCTCAGAGAACACTGAAGCTTTCTTT.

The CDR3 sequence: CASRLGAINQPQHF. In nucleotides, the CDR3 is TGTGCCAGCAGACTGGGGGCGATCAATCAGCCCCAGCATTTT. The chain employs TRBV7-2 and TRBJ1-5; D may be TRBD1 (6 bases). The germline V and J ends were trimmed by 6 bases and 3 bases, with 12 bases remaining between them. Germline CDR1 is SGHTA and CDR2 is FQGNSA. The CDR3 extends over 14 amino acids.

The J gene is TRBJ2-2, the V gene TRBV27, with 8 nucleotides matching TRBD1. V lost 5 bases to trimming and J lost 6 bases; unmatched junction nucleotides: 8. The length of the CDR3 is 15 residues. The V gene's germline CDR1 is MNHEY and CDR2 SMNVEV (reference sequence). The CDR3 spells CASSPRGQWAGELFF. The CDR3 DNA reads TGTGCCAGCAGTCCCAGGGGGCAGTGGGCCGGGGAGCTGTTTTTT.

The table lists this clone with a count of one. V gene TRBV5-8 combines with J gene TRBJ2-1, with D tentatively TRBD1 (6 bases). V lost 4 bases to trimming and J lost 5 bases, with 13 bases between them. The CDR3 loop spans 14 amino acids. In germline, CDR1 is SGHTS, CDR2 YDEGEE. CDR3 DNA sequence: TGTGCCAGCAGCCCGATGGGGGCCCACAATGAGCAGTTCTTC. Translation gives CASSPMGAHNEQFF.

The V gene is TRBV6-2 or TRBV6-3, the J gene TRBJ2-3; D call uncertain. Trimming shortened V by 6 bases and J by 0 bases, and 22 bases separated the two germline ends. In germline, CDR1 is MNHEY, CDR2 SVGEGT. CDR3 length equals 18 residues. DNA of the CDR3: TGTGCCAGCAGCTATAGCTCCTCCAAATCAATTAGCACAGATACGCAGTATTTT. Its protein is CASSYSSSKSISTDTQYF.

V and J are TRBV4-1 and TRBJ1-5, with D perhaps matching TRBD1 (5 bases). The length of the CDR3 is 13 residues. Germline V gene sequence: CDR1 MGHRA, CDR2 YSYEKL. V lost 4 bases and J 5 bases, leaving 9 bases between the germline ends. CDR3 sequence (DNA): TGCGCCAGCAGCCGGGGACTCGATCAGCCCCAGCATTTT. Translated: CASSRGLDQPQHF.

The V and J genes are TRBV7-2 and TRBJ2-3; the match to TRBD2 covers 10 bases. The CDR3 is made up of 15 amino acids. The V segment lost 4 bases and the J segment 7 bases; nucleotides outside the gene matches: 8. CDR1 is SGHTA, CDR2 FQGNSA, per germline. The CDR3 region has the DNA TGTGCCAGCAGCTCCGAGCGGGGGGGCCGTTATACGCAGTATTTT. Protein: CASSSERGGRYTQYF.

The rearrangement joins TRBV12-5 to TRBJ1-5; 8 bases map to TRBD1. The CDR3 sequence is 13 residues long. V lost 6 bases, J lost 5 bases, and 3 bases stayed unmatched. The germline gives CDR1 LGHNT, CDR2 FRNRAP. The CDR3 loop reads CASGPGGDQPQHF. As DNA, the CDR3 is TGTGCTAGTGGACCAGGGGGCGATCAGCCCCAGCATTTT. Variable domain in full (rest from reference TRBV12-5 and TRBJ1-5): DARVTQTPRHKVTEMGQEVTMRCQPILGHNTVFWYRQTMMQGLELLAYFRNRAPLDDSGMPKDRFSAEMPDATLATLKIQPSEPRDSAVYFCASGPGGDQPQHFGDGTRLSIL.

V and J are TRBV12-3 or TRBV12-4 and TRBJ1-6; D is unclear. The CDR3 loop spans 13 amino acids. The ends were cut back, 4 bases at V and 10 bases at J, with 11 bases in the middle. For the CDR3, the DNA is TGTGCCAGCAGTTCGGGTGTAGGATCACCCCTCCACTTT. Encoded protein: CASSSGVGSPLHF.

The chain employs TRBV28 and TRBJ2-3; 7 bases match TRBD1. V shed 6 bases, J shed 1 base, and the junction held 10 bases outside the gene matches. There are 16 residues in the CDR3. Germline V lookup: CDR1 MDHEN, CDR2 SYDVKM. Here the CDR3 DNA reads TGTGCCAGCAGCCTTACAGGGGCAATACGCACAGATACGCAGTATTTT. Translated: CASSLTGAIRTDTQYF.